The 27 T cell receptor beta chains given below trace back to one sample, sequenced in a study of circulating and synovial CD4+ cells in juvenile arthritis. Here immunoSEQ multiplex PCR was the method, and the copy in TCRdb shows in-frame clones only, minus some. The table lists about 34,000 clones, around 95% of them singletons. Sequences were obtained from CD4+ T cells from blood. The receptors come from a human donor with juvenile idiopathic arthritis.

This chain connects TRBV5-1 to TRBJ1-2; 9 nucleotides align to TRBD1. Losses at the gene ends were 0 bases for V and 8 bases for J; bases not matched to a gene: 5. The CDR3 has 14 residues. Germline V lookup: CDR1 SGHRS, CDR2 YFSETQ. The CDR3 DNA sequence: TGCGCCAGCAGCTTGGTTACAGGGGGCCCGGGCTACACCTTC. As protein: CASSLVTGGPGYTF.

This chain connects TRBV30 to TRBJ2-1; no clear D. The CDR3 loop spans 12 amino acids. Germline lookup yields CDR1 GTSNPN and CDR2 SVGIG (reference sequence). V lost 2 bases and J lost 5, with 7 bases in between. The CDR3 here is CAWSWADNEQFF. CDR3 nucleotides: TGTGCCTGGAGTTGGGCTGACAATGAGCAGTTCTTC.

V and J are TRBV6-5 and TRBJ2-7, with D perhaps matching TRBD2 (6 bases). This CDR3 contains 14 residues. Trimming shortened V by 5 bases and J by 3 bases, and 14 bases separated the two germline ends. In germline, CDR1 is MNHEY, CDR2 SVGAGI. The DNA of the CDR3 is TGTGCCAGCAGTCCAGCCCGGGGACTCTACGAGCAGTACTTC. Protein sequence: CASSPARGLYEQYF.

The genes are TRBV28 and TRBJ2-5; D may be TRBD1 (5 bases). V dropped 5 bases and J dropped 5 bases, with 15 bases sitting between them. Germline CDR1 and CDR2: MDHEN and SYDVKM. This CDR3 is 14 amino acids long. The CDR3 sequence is CASSPPWGLETQYF. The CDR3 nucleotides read TGTGCCAGCAGTCCTCCTTGGGGCTTGGAGACCCAGTACTTC.

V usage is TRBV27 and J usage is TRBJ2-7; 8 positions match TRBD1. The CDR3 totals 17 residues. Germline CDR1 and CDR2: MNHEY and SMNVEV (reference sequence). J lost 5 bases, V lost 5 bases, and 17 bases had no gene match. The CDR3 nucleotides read TGTGCCAGCAGTCCCGTTGCAGACAGGGGAGGCAGTGACGAGCAGTACTTC. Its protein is CASSPVADRGGSDEQYF.

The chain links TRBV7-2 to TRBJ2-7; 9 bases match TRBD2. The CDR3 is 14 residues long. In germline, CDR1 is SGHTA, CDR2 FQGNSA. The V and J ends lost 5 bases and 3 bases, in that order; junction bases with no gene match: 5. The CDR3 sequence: CASSDAGGGYEQYF. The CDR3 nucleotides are TGTGCCAGCAGCGACGCGGGGGGGGGCTACGAGCAGTACTTC.

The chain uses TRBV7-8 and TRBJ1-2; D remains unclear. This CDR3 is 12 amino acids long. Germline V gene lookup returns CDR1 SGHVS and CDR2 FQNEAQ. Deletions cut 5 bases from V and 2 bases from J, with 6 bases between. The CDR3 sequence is CASSPNNYGYTF. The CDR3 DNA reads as TGTGCCAGCAGCCCTAACAACTATGGCTACACCTTC. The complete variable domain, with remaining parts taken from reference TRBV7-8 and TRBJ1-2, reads GAGVSQSPRYKVAKRGQDVALRCDPISGHVSLFWYQQALGQGPEFLTYFQNEAQLDKSGLPSDRFFAERPEGSVSTLKIQRTQQEDSAVYLCASSPNNYGYTFGSGTRLTVV.

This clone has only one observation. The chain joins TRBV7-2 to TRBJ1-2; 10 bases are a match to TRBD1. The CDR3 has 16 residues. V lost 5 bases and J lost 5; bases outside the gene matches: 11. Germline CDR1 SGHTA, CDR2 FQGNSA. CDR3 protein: CASSPGGGQGYYGYTF. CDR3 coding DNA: TGTGCCAGCAGCCCCGGTGGGGGACAGGGGTATTATGGCTACACCTTC.

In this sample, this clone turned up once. The CDR3 DNA is TGTGCCAGCAGTAGAAATCTCGGGACAGGTACCTACGAGCAGTACTTC. It yields the protein CASSRNLGTGTYEQYF. V gene TRBV9 combines with J gene TRBJ2-7; 8 nucleotides match TRBD1. Germline assignment: CDR1 SGDLS and CDR2 YYNGEE. The CDR3 contains 16 residues. V lost 5 bases to trimming and J lost 2 bases; unmatched junction nucleotides: 12.

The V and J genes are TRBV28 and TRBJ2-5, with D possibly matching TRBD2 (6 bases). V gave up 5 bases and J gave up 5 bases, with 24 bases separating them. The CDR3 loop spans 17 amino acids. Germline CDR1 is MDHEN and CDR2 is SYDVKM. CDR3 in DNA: TGTGCCAGCAGTCCTTTGGGCGGGACGGGCACCCACGAGACCCAGTACTTC. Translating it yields CASSPLGGTGTHETQYF.

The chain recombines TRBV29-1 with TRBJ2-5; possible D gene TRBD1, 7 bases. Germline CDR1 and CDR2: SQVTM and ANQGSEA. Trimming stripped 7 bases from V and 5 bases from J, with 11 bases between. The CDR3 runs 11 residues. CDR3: CSARGEETQYF. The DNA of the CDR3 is TGCAGCGCCAGGGGGGAGGAGACCCAGTACTTC. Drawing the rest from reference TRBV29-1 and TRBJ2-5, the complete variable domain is SAVISQKPSRDICQRGTSLTIQCQVDSQVTMMFWYRQQPGQSLTLIATANQGSEATYESGFVIDKFPISRPNLTFSTLTVSNMSPEDSSIYLCSARGEETQYFGPGTRLLVL.

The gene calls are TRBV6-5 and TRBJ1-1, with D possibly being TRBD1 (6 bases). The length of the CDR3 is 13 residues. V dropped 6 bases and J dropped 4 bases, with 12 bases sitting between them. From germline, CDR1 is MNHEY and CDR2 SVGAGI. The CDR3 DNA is TGTGCCAGCAGCTATCAGGGGACCACTGAAGCTTTCTTT. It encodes CASSYQGTTEAFF.

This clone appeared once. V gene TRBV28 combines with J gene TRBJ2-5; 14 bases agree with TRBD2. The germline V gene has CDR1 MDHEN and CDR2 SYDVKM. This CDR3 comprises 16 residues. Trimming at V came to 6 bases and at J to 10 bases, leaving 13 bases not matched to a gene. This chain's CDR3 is CASSLTRLAGGSGQYF. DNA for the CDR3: TGTGCCAGCAGCCTAACCCGACTAGCGGGGGGGAGTGGCCAGTACTTC.

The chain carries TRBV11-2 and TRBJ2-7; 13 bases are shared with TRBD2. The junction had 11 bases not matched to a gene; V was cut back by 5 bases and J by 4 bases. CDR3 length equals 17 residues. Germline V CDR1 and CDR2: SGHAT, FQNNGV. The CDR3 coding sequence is TGTGCCAGCAGCCCTCACCGGACTAGCGGGAGTTGGTACGAGCAGTACTTC. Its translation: CASSPHRTSGSWYEQYF.

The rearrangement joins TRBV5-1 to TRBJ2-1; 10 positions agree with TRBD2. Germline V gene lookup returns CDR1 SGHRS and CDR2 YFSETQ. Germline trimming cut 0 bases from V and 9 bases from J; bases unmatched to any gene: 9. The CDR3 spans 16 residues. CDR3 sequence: CASSLAGASGSAEQFF. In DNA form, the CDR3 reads TGCGCCAGCAGCTTGGCCGGGGCTAGCGGGAGCGCTGAGCAGTTCTTC.

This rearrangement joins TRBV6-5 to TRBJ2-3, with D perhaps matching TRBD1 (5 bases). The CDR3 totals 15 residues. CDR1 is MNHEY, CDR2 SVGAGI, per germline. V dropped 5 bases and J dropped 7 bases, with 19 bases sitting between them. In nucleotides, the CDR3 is TGTGCCAGCAGTCCGCAGGGTTCCCTTCAATATACGCAGTATTTT. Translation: CASSPQGSLQYTQYF.

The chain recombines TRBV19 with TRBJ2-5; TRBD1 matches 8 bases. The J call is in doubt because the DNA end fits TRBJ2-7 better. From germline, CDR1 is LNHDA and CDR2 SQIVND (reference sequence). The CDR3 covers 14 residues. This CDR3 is CASQRTGTSYEQYF. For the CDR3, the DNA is TGTGCCAGCCAGAGGACAGGGACCTCCTACGAGCAGTACTTC.

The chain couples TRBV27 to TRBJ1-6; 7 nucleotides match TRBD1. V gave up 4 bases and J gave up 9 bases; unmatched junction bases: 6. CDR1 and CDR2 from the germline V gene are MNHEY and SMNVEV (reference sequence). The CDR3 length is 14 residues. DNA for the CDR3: TGTGCCAGCAGTTCCGACAGGGTTGCTTCACCCCTCCACTTT. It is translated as CASSSDRVASPLHF.

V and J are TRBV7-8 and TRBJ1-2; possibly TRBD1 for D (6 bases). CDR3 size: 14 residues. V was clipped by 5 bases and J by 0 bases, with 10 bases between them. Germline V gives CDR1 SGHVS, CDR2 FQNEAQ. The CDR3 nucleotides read TGTGCCAGCAGCCCCCGGACAGCTAACTATGGCTACACCTTC. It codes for CASSPRTANYGYTF.

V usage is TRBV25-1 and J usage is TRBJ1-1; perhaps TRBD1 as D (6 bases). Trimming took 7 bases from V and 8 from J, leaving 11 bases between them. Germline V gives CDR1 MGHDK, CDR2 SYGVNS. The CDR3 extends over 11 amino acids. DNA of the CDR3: TGTGCCAGCACTATTACAGGGGAAGCTTTCTTT. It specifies CASTITGEAFF.

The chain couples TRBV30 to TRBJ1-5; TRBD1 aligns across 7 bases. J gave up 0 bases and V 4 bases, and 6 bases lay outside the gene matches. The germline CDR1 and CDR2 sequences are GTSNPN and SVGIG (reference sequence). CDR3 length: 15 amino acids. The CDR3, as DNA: TGTGCCTGGAATCAGGGACAGACTAGCAATCAGCCCCAGCATTTT. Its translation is CAWNQGQTSNQPQHF.

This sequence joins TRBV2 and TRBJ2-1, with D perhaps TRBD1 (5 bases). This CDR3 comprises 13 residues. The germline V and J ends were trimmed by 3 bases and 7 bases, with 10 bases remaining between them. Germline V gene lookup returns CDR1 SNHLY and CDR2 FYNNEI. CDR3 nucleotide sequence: TGTGCCAGCAGTGACAGGGTCTGGAATGAGCAGTTCTTC. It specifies CASSDRVWNEQFF.

CDR3 bases: TGTGCCATCAGCAGGGATTTGGGGAACACTGAAGCTTTCTTT. Translation: CAISRDLGNTEAFF. The V and J genes are TRBV10-3 and TRBJ1-1, with D possibly matching TRBD1 (5 bases). The CDR3 contains 14 residues. The germline V and J ends were trimmed by 6 bases and 1 base, with 12 bases remaining between them. Germline loops: CDR1 ENHRY, CDR2 SYGVKD.

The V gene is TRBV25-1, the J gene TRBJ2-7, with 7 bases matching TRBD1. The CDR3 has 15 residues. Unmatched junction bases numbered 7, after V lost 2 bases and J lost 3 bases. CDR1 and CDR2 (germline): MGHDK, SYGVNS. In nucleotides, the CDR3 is TGTGCCAGCAGTGAAGGGAACAGGGGAGTCTACGAGCAGTACTTC. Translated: CASSEGNRGVYEQYF.

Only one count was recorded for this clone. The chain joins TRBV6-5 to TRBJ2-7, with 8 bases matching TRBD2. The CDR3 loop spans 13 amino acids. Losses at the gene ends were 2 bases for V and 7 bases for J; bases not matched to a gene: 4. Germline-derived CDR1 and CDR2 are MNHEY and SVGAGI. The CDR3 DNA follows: TGTGCCAGCAGTTACGAGACGGGAGGGGAGCAGTACTTC. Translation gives CASSYETGGEQYF.

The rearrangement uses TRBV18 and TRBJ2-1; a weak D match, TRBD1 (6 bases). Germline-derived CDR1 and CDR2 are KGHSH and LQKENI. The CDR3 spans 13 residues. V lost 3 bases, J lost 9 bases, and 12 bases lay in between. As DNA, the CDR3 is TGTGCCAGCTCACCCACCACAGGGATTGAGCAGTTCTTC. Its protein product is CASSPTTGIEQFF.

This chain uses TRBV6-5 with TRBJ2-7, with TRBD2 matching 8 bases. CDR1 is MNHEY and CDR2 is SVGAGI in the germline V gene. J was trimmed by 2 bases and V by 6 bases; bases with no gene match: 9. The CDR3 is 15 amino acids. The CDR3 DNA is TGTGCCAGCAGGCCATCGGGGGGGCCGACCTACGAGCAGTACTTC. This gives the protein CASRPSGGPTYEQYF.